A selection of T cell receptor beta chains follows, all from one sample in a study of beta chain features in type 1 diabetes. Some clones are missing from TCRdb's copy, which holds only in-frame ones; the method was immunoSEQ multiplex PCR. The sample lists hundreds of thousands of clones, about a sixth seen once, with roughly 0.098% in the top ten. Sequencing was performed on naive CD4+ T cells from blood. The receptors were gathered from a man aged 18-30 years in good health. CDR3s include the opening cysteine and the closing phenylalanine or tryptophan. A D gene is named only where the DNA matches it firmly. Some rows mark clone size as missing; the rest say once, few, many or name a class of expanded clone.

clone size	V gene	J gene	D gene	CDR3 DNA	CDR3 protein
few	TRBV7-2	TRBJ2-7	-	TGTGCCAGCAGCTTAACAGCCCCCGAGCAGTACTTC	CASSLTAPEQYF
-	TRBV19	TRBJ2-7	TRBD1	TGTGCCAGTAGTACCGGGACAGGGGTGTCGTACGAGCAGTACTTC	CASSTGTGVSYEQYF
few	TRBV2	TRBJ2-7	-	TGTGCCACCCCCCGCGGGCTAGCCTACGAGCAGTACTTC	CATPRGLAYEQYF
few	TRBV7-2	TRBJ2-7	-	TGTGCCAGCAGCTTAGCGCTCCAGGCCGAGCAGTACTTC	CASSLALQAEQYF
-	TRBV9	TRBJ1-5	TRBD1	TGTGCCAGCAGCCCACGACAGGGACAGCCCCAGCATTTT	CASSPRQGQPQHF
-	TRBV5-1	TRBJ2-7	TRBD1	TGCGCCAGCAGCTTGAGGGACAGAGGTGCCTACGAGCAGTACTTC	CASSLRDRGAYEQYF
-	TRBV18	TRBJ1-5	TRBD1	TGTGCCAGCTCACCTTGGACAGGCACGGTTCAGCCCCAGCATTTT	CASSPWTGTVQPQHF
few	TRBV5-4	TRBJ2-5	-	TGTGCCTATGCCCAAGAGACCCAGTACTTC	CAYAQETQYF
few	TRBV4-3	TRBJ2-5	-	TGCGCCAGCAGCCAAGGACTAGTCGGGATGGCCCAGTACTTC	CASSQGLVGMAQYF
-	TRBV28	TRBJ1-2	-	TGTGCCAGCAGTTTAGGAGGGCGTAACTATGGCTACACCTTC	CASSLGGRNYGYTF
-	TRBV28	TRBJ1-4	TRBD1	TGTGCCAGCAGTTTGGTCAGGGGGCTCATAATGATGGAAAAACTGTTTTTT	CASSLVRGLIMMEKLFF
few	TRBV29-1	TRBJ2-1	-	TGCAGCGTGATCAAGGGGGTAAATGAGCAGTTCTTC	CSVIKGVNEQFF
-	TRBV7-9	TRBJ2-1	TRBD2	TGTGCCAGCAGCCTTACTAGCGGGGGGGCCCATGAGCAGTTCTTC	CASSLTSGGAHEQFF
-	TRBV30	TRBJ1-5	TRBD1	TGTGCCTGGAAGTGCGACAGGGCCGATTATAGCAATCAGCCCCAGCATTTT	CAWKCDRADYSNQPQHF
few	TRBV14	TRBJ2-7	-	TGTGCCAGCAGCCCGCCTGGACACTACGAGCAGTACTTC	CASSPPGHYEQYF
-	TRBV27	TRBJ1-4	-	TGTGCCAGCAGTCCGGGAGCTAATGAAAAACTGTTTTTT	CASSPGANEKLFF
-	TRBV7-7	TRBJ2-2	TRBD1	TGTGCTAGCAGCTTAGCACAGGGGACAACCGGGGAGCTGTTTTTT	CASSLAQGTTGELFF
-	TRBV5-1	TRBJ2-6	-	TGCGCCAGCAGCTCCATTAGCTCTGGGGCCAACGTCCTGACTTTC	CASSSISSGANVLTF
-	TRBV29-1	TRBJ2-7	-	TGCAGCGTTGCGGAGGGGGCTCACGAGCAGTACTTC	CSVAEGAHEQYF
few	TRBV14	TRBJ1-1	-	TGTGCCAGCAGCCGGTCGGGGAACACTGAAGCTTTCTTT	CASSRSGNTEAFF
few	TRBV28	TRBJ2-2	-	TGTGCCAGCAGTTATCGAACAGGGACTACCGGGGAGCTGTTTTTT	CASSYRTGTTGELFF
once	TRBV6-5	TRBJ2-5	-	TGTGCCAGCAGTTACTCGAGTTGGTCGGAGACCCAGTACTTC	CASSYSSWSETQYF
-	TRBV10-3	TRBJ2-7	TRBD2	TGTGCCATCAGTGTCCTAGCGGGGTCCTACGAGCAGTACTTC	CAISVLAGSYEQYF
few	TRBV6-6	TRBJ2-1	-	TGTGCCAGCAGCTCCCTGGGACTCGCCGATGAGCAGTTCTTC	CASSSLGLADEQFF
-	TRBV2	TRBJ1-2	-	TGTGCCAGCGAGGAACAGGGATACTATGGCTACACCTTC	CASEEQGYYGYTF
few	TRBV5-4	TRBJ2-7	TRBD2	TGTGCCAGCAGCCTATTAGCGGGGCTGGCCTACGAGCAGTACTTC	CASSLLAGLAYEQYF
-	TRBV30	TRBJ1-1	-	TGTGCCTGGAGAAACCGGACAGCCCGAAACACTGAAGCTTTCTTT	CAWRNRTARNTEAFF
-	TRBV28	TRBJ1-2	-	TGTGCCAGCAGTCCTCCGGGACCCCAGAAGGGCTACACCTTC	CASSPPGPQKGYTF
few	TRBV7-9	TRBJ2-3	TRBD1	TGTGCCAGCAGCTCGAGGACAGGGGGCGTAGGCACAGATACGCAGTATTTT	CASSSRTGGVGTDTQYF
once	TRBV28	TRBJ2-7	TRBD1	TGTGCCAGCAGTTCTCCCGGGACAGGGAAGAGGGACCTACTACAGTACTTC	CASSSPGTGKRDLLQYF
-	TRBV25-1	TRBJ2-2	TRBD1	TGTGCCAGCAGTCCGTGGGGACAGGCGAACACCGGGGAGCTGTTTTTT	CASSPWGQANTGELFF
-	TRBV5-1	TRBJ1-1	-	TGCGCCAGCAGCTTCCCAGGGGAGGGCACTGAAGCTTTCTTT	CASSFPGEGTEAFF
-	TRBV5-4	TRBJ1-1	-	TGTGCCAGCAGCGGGGTCGGACTGCAGAACACTGAAGCTTTCTTT	CASSGVGLQNTEAFF
-	TRBV20-1	TRBJ1-2	-	TGCAGTGCTAGTATTAACTATGGCTACACCTTC	CSASINYGYTF
many	TRBV10-3	TRBJ2-5	-	TGTGCCATCAGTCCCAGGGTCGGCGAGACCCAGTACTTC	CAISPRVGETQYF
few	TRBV28	TRBJ2-1	-	TGTGCCAGCAGGTTACAGGGAATAACCTACAATGAGCAGTTCTTC	CASRLQGITYNEQFF
few	TRBV4-2	TRBJ2-2	TRBD2	TGTGCCAGCAGCCAAGATAGGTCCCTAGCGGGAGTCACCGGGGAGCTGTTTTTT	CASSQDRSLAGVTGELFF
few	TRBV4-1	TRBJ2-7	TRBD2	TGCGCCAGCAGCCAACCCTTAGCGGGGAACTACGAGCAGTACTTC	CASSQPLAGNYEQYF
few	TRBV30	TRBJ2-3	TRBD1	TGTGCCTGGAGTCCGGGACAGGGAGGAACAGATACGCAGTATTTT	CAWSPGQGGTDTQYF